This paragraph covers one T cell receptor beta chain sequence. Its specific antigen is unknown. Nothing much larger sits one base from this clone, and base qualities are not available. CDR1 and CDR2 are drawn from the germline V gene (reference sequence): LNHNV, YYDKDF. The cysteine opens and the phenylalanine closes a CDR3 of 14 amino acids. Only the CDR3 DNA stays, 42 bases, in frame from base 1. At the junction V is shortened by 5 bases and J by 8 bases; bases outside the gene matches: 9. To demonstrate the VDJtools post-analysis software, TCR beta repertoires were profiled from the peripheral blood of 13 young patients with multiple sclerosis. The multiple sclerosis patients were children and adolescents between roughly 6 and 17 years of age. The source of the sample is a study of post-analysis software for immune sequencing data (dated by TCRdb to about 2015). Turning to the overall study: Disease courses on record covered relapsing-remitting, secondary progressive and progressive-relapsing multiple sclerosis, though some patients had no subtype annotation. The patient repertoires were set against 10 to 11 previously published healthy control repertoires from donors whose ages ranged from roughly 6 to 27 years. A subset of samples was prepared in parallel using single-end sample barcoding, then pooled and co-amplified after Illumina adapter ligation.

Receptor libraries were prepared by PCR. Sequenced on an Illumina HiSeq 2500. Unique molecular identifiers were incorporated into TCR beta cDNA libraries to reduce PCR and sequencing biases. About 500,000 cDNA molecules were obtained for every 1 to 10 million input T cells, so each molecule roughly corresponded to one T cell. The patient libraries were prepared and sequenced using the same protocol as the earlier healthy control dataset. Within a given batch, samples were prepared together, multiplexed and sequenced on the same HiSeq lane. The original pipeline was this. Raw barcoded reads were processed with MIGEC, and single-read molecular identifier groups were discarded before consensus assembly and CDR3 extraction. VDJtools was used for post-analysis of the clonotype tables, and diversity was normalized by down-sampling every dataset to the size of the smallest sample. Repertoire overlap clustering matched CDR3 amino acid but not nucleotide sequences to correct batch-related cross-sample contamination. TCRdb reprocessing: public reads trimmed at Q25 with fastp, clones called with MiXCR, in-frame beta chains kept. Under each unique CDR3 protein, matching rows form one entry showing the most common genes and DNA. V and J calls and clone size were set by TCRdb, not the authors. The table for this sample lists about 800,000 distinct CDR3 sequences; approximately 30% of them were counted only once. In total, the top ten clones hold around 0.6% of the sample.

Study-level results and caveats: When samples were clustered directly using the F measure, samples prepared in the same batch co-clustered strongly, which prompted a batch-effect correction. Significantly lower normalized Chao1 diversity was found in multiple sclerosis patients than in controls, suggesting substantial peripheral T-cell clonal expansion. The control group was slightly older than the multiple sclerosis patient group. Four or five TRBV segments, including TRBV5-6, TRBV5-1 and TRBV20-1, were significantly more frequent in patients than controls.

The rearrangement joined TRBV15 to TRBJ2-1; 7 bases in between match TRBD2. Sequenced: blood. The clonotype comes from a girl aged 5 to 17 with multiple sclerosis. The CDR3 amino acid sequence is: CATSLAGDGDEQFF. The DNA is TGTGCCACCAGCCTTGCGGGAGATGGGGATGAGCAGTTCTTC.